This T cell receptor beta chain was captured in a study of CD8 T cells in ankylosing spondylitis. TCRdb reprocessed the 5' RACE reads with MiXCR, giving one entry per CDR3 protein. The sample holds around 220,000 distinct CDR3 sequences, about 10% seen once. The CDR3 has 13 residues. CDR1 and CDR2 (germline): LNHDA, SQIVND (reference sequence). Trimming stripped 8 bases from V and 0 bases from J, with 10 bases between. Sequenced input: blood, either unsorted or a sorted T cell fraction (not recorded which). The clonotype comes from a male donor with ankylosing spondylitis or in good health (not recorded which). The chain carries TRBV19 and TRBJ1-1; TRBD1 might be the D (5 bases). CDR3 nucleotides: TGTGCCAGTCCGACAGAGATGAACACTGAAGCTTTCTTT. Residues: CASPTEMNTEAFF.